What follows are 19 T cell receptor beta chains derived from one specimen sequenced in a study of glioma-infiltrating T cells after dendritic cell vaccination. Libraries were prepared by immunoSEQ multiplex PCR; TCRdb keeps only in-frame clonotypes and omits some of them. This sample has about 110,000 clones, with nearly 90% found just once. Time point denoted: after dendritic cell vaccination, including at tumor progression/relapse. The material sequenced was blood, taken after dendritic cell vaccination. The source is a human donor with glioblastoma.

The chain carries TRBV5-4 and TRBJ2-7; TRBD2 aligns across 9 bases. Germline trimming cut 4 bases from V and 2 bases from J; bases unmatched to any gene: 4. The CDR3 is 14 residues long. CDR1 SGHNT and CDR2 YYREEE come from the germline V gene (reference sequence). The CDR3 DNA sequence: TGTGCCAGCAGCCCGGGACTAGCAGCCTACGAGCAGTACTTC. Amino acids: CASSPGLAAYEQYF.

V is TRBV4-1 and J is TRBJ2-3, with D perhaps matching TRBD1 (6 bases). In germline, CDR1 is MGHRA, CDR2 YSYEKL. Trimming shortened V by 0 bases and J by 5 bases, and 21 bases separated the two germline ends. CDR3 length: 18 residues. The CDR3 reads CASSQDRWDGGFGDTQYF. DNA for the CDR3: TGCGCCAGCAGCCAAGATCGATGGGATGGGGGCTTTGGAGATACGCAGTATTTT.

The J gene is TRBJ1-4, the V gene TRBV6-1, with 12 bases identical to TRBD1. This CDR3 contains 14 residues. Per germline, CDR1 MNHNS and CDR2 SASEGT. V trimming: 7 bases; J trimming: 7 bases; junction bases outside the gene matches: 4. CDR3 in amino acids: CASKPGQGAEKLFF. DNA of the CDR3: TGTGCCAGCAAACCGGGACAGGGGGCTGAAAAACTGTTTTTT.

The rearrangement joins TRBV5-8 to TRBJ1-1; D not certain. V was trimmed by 0 bases and J by 0 bases, leaving 6 bases between them. CDR1 is SGHTS and CDR2 is YDEGEE in the germline V gene. CDR3 size: 14 residues. The CDR3 DNA reads TGTGCCAGCAGCTTGGTCGGTTTGAACACTGAAGCTTTCTTT. As protein: CASSLVGLNTEAFF.

The CDR3, as DNA: TGTGCCAGCAGTGAAGAAATAGGACAGCCTAATCAGCCCCAGCATTTT. Translated, it gives CASSEEIGQPNQPQHF. The chain joins TRBV6-1 to TRBJ1-5; a possible D gene is TRBD1 (6 bases). Deletions cut 1 base from V and 4 bases from J, with 14 bases between. CDR1 MNHNS and CDR2 SASEGT come from the germline V gene. The CDR3 extends over 16 amino acids.

J is TRBJ2-2 and V is TRBV25-1, with D possibly matching TRBD1 (5 bases). CDR1 MGHDK and CDR2 SYGVNS come from the germline V gene. Trimming pared 5 bases from V and 5 bases from J, leaving 9 bases between. CDR3 length: 13 amino acids. The CDR3 DNA is TGTGCCAGCAGTAACAGGTTAACCGGGGAGCTGTTTTTT. It translates to CASSNRLTGELFF. Together with reference TRBV25-1 and TRBJ2-2, the CDR3 gives the full variable domain: EADIYQTPRYLVIGTGKKITLECSQTMGHDKMYWYQQDPGMELHLIHYSYGVNSTEKGDLSSESTVSRIRTEHFPLTLESARPSHTSQYLCASSNRLTGELFFGEGSRLTVL.

This chain links TRBV7-3 with TRBJ2-2, with TRBD2 matching over 11 bases. Germline trimming cut 4 bases from V and 5 bases from J; bases unmatched to any gene: 12. The CDR3 runs 18 residues. Germline V gene sequence: CDR1 SGHTA, CDR2 FQGTGA. CDR3 residues: CASSSLGLAGGGTGELFF. Written as DNA, the CDR3 is TGTGCCAGCAGCTCCCTCGGACTAGCGGGTGGCGGTACCGGGGAGCTGTTTTTT.

V usage is TRBV5-4 and J usage is TRBJ2-5; TRBD2 matches 13 bases. The CDR3 is 15 amino acids. The J segment lost 12 bases and the V segment lost 1 base, leaving 9 bases of the junction unmatched. Looked up from germline, CDR1 is SGHNT and CDR2 is YYREEE (reference sequence). In nucleotides, the CDR3 is TGTGCCAGCAGCTTGACTAGCGGGGGGGCAGCCGATGAGTACTTC. Translating it yields CASSLTSGGAADEYF.

The chain joins TRBV5-4 to TRBJ2-6; 7 positions agree with TRBD1. CDR3 size: 15 residues. Germline CDR1 and CDR2: SGHNT and YYREEE (reference sequence). The V and J ends lost 3 bases and 1 base, in that order; junction bases with no gene match: 1. In DNA, the CDR3 is TGTGCCAGCAGCTCGACAGGGTCTGGGGCCAACGTCCTGACTTTC. Amino acid sequence: CASSSTGSGANVLTF. The full variable domain, rest sourced from reference TRBV5-4 and TRBJ2-6, is ETGVTQSPTHLIKTRGQQVTLRCSSQSGHNTVSWYQQALGQGPQFIFQYYREEENGRGNFPPRFSGLQFPNYSSELNVNALELDDSALYLCASSSTGSGANVLTFGAGSRLTVL.

V and J are TRBV6-5 and TRBJ1-5, with 8 bases that match TRBD1. The CDR3 extends over 12 amino acids. Germline V gene sequence: CDR1 MNHEY, CDR2 SVGAGI. CDR3 amino acids: CVVGDRGQPQHF. Written as DNA, the CDR3 is TGTGTGGTCGGAGACAGGGGCCAGCCCCAGCATTTT.

This chain links TRBV5-1 with TRBJ2-1, with TRBD2 matching 10 bases. Germline CDR1 is SGHRS and CDR2 is YFSETQ. The trim removed 2 bases at V and 2 bases at J, leaving 13 bases unmatched. The CDR3 runs 19 residues. CDR3 protein: CASSFPTLSSGRAYNEQFF. CDR3 nucleotide sequence: TGCGCCAGCAGCTTCCCTACCTTGTCCAGCGGGAGGGCCTACAATGAGCAGTTCTTC.

The gene calls are TRBV14 and TRBJ1-2, with no clear D. The V gene lost 5 bases and the J gene lost 1 base, with 8 bases spanning the gap. Looked up from germline, CDR1 is SGHDN and CDR2 is FVKESK. CDR3 length equals 13 residues. The CDR3 spells CASSSEINYGYTF. The CDR3 region has the DNA TGTGCCAGCAGCTCGGAGATTAACTATGGCTACACCTTC.

The chain couples TRBV25-1 to TRBJ1-5, with a weak D call TRBD1 (5 bases). Trimming shortened V by 4 bases and J by 7 bases, and 14 bases separated the two germline ends. Germline CDR1 is MGHDK and CDR2 is SYGVNS. There are 14 residues in the CDR3. The CDR3 coding sequence is TGTGCCAGCAGTGTGGGCAGGGCTGACCAGCCCCAGCATTTT. Translating gives CASSVGRADQPQHF.

This clone was observed a few times. The chain combines TRBV4-1 with TRBJ2-7, with D possibly TRBD2 on 6 matching bases. Germline lookup yields CDR1 MGHRA and CDR2 YSYEKL. V lost 2 bases to trimming and J lost 6 bases, with 14 bases between them. CDR3 length equals 14 residues. The CDR3 is CASSQLRGAAEQYF. The CDR3 DNA is TGCGCCAGCAGCCAACTGCGGGGCGCTGCCGAGCAGTACTTC.

The chain combines TRBV2 with TRBJ1-5, with 8 bases that match TRBD1. Losses at the gene ends were 5 bases for V and 5 bases for J; bases not matched to a gene: 2. The CDR3 totals 13 residues. The germline V gene encodes CDR1 SNHLY and CDR2 FYNNEI. The chain's CDR3 is CASSPTGDQPQHF. Written as DNA, the CDR3 is TGTGCCAGCAGTCCGACAGGGGATCAGCCCCAGCATTTT. The full variable domain, in which reference TRBV2 and TRBJ1-5 provide the parts outside the CDR3, is EPEVTQTPSHQVTQMGQEVILRCVPISNHLYFYWYRQILGQKVEFLVSFYNNEISEKSEIFDDQFSVERPDGSNFTLKIRSTKLEDSAMYFCASSPTGDQPQHFGDGTRLSIL.

This sequence joins TRBV9 and TRBJ1-4; D may be TRBD1 (5 bases). This CDR3 has 16 residues. Trimming stripped 3 bases from V and 0 bases from J, with 12 bases between. Per the germline V gene, CDR1 is SGDLS and CDR2 is YYNGEE. CDR3 loop: CASSGRDGSTNEKLFF. The CDR3 region has the DNA TGTGCCAGCAGCGGGAGGGACGGATCAACTAATGAAAAACTGTTTTTT.

In DNA form, the CDR3 reads TGTGCCTGGAGTGTACCAGGCCCCGGGGAGCTGTTTTTT. It encodes CAWSVPGPGELFF. The chain uses TRBV30 and TRBJ2-2; no clear D gene. The V gene's germline CDR1 is GTSNPN and CDR2 SVGIG (reference sequence). V lost 0 bases and J lost 6, with 8 bases in between. This CDR3 is 13 amino acids long.

This sequence joins TRBV2 and TRBJ2-5, with 10 nucleotides matching TRBD2. Germline CDR1 SNHLY, CDR2 FYNNEI. The CDR3 extends over 17 amino acids. V trimming: 2 bases; J trimming: 1 base; junction bases outside the gene matches: 7. CDR3 protein: CASSESASGGLQETQYF. CDR3 nucleotide sequence: TGTGCCAGCAGTGAATCGGCTAGCGGGGGCCTCCAAGAGACCCAGTACTTC.

The chain has TRBV19 and TRBJ1-1; TRBD1 matches 7 bases. With V trimmed by 6 bases and J by 1 base, 8 bases remained unmatched. The CDR3 totals 15 residues. Germline loops: CDR1 LNHDA, CDR2 SQIVND (reference sequence). CDR3 nucleotides: TGTGCCAGTAGGCCCGACAGGGTAAGGAACACTGAAGCTTTCTTT. It codes for CASRPDRVRNTEAFF.